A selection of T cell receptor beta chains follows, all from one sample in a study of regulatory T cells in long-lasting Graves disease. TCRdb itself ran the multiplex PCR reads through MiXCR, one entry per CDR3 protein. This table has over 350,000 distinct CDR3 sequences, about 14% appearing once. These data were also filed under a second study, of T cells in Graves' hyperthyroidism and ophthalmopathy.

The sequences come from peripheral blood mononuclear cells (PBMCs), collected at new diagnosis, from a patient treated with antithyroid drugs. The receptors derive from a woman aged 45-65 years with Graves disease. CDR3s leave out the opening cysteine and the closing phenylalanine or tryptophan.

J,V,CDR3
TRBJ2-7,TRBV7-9,ASSTTDYEQY
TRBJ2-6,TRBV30,AWSVGTSSSGANVLT
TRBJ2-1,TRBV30,AWRLAGGYEQF
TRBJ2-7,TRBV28,ASSNIGFLGQY
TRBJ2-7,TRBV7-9,ASSSVVWGRPYEQY
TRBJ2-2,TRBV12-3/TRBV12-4,ASSLSRGWTGELF
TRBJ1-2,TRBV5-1,ASSSGLLTT
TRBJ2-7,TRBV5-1,ASSLRGTGGPSSYEQY
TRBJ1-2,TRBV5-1,ASSFEHNYGYT
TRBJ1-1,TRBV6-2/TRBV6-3,ASSWGVDTEAF
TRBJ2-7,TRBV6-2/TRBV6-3,ASSYLGGTAYEQY
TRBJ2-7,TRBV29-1,SAWTSGTYEQY
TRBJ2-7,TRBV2,ASGTDTNYEQY
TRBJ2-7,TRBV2,ASSEANYRGLVYEQY
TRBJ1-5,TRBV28,ASSFNLGNQPQH
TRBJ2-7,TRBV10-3,AISDHRDRGSYEQY
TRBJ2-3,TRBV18,ASPGTSGNTDTQY
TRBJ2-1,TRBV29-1,SVEPAGGKNEQF
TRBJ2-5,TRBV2,ATRQGETQY
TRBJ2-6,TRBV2,ASSEFYVLT
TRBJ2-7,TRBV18,ASSPPSASVGTYEQY
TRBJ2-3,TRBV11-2,ASSLVLDNPLRGQY
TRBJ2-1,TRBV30,AWSDQGPQEQF
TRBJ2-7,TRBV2,ASTWTSGSFEQY
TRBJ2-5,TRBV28,ASTQDRGWRETQY
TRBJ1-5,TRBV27,ASSLRAVGLGGNQPQH
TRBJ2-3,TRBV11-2,ASSLVFGSSTDTQY
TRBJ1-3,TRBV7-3,ASSPPAGTGWMAHSGNTIY
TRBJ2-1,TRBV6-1,ASRLTYNEQF
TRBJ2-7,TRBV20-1,SARIAGSSYEQY
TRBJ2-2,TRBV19,ASSDRGYNTGELF
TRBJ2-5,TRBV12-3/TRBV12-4,ASTSAGVGETQY
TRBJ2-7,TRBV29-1,SVGTGSYEQY
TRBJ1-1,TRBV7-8,ASSDRVGDTEAF
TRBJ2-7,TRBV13,ASSFGRADYEQY
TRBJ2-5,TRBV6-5,ASSYSHFTRRPQVAGETQY
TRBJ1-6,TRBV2,ASRETGPNSPLH
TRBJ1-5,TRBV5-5,ASSSLTGVGGNQPQH
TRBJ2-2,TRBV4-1,ASSQVSGGLSTGELF
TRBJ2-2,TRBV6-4,ASSGSDRGDTGELF
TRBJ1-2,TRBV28,ASSLFEGANYGYT
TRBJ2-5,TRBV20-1,SARPRTKTQY
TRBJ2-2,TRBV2,ASSGLGQGTATGELF
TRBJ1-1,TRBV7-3,ASSSGTGLPAF
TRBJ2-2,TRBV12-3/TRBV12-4,ASRKDTGELF